The 7 T cell receptor beta chains in this list originate from one sample, sequenced in a study of CD8 T cells in ankylosing spondylitis. Study findings and constraints: The study identified a TCR beta motif of roughly eight highly homologous variants that appeared characteristic of ankylosing spondylitis blood.

What these receptors recognize is not known. Each CDR3 protein gets one entry after TCRdb re-called the 5' RACE reads with MiXCR. Among about 330,000 distinct CDR3 sequences listed, less than 9.5% were seen once. The specimen sequenced was blood, either unsorted or a sorted T cell fraction (not recorded which). The receptors were sampled from a male donor with ankylosing spondylitis.

V is TRBV5-1 and J is TRBJ2-1, with 12 positions matching TRBD2. V gave up 0 bases and J gave up 7 bases; unmatched junction bases: 5. Germline CDR1 and CDR2: SGHRS and YFSETQ. This CDR3 has 16 residues. The CDR3 loop reads CASSLARLAGVNEQFF. CDR3 DNA: TGCGCCAGCAGCTTGGCACGACTAGCGGGAGTTAATGAGCAGTTCTTC.

This chain connects TRBV30 to TRBJ2-5, with a tentative D call TRBD2 (5 bases). The CDR3 is 14 amino acids. V was cut by 4 bases and J by 4 bases, with 16 bases left in between. Germline lookup yields CDR1 GTSNPN and CDR2 SVGIG (reference sequence). The DNA of the CDR3 is TGTGCCTGGAATCGTGACGGGAACGTAGAGACCCAGTACTTC. It translates to CAWNRDGNVETQYF. Looking up the rest from reference TRBV30 and TRBJ2-5 gives the full variable domain: SQTIHQWPATLVQPVGSPLSLECTVEGTSNPNLYWYRQAAGRGLQLLFYSVGIGQISSEVPQNLSASRPQDRQFILSSKKLLLSDSGFYLCAWNRDGNVETQYFGPGTRLLVL.

This rearrangement joins TRBV4-1 to TRBJ1-5, with 8 bases lining up with TRBD1. CDR3 length: 15 residues. Trimming removed 3 bases from V and 2 bases from J; junction bases left unmatched: 3. From germline, CDR1 is MGHRA and CDR2 YSYEKL. Written as DNA, the CDR3 is TGCGCCAGCAGCCATTCGGACAGGGGCAATCAGCCCCAGCATTTT. It translates to CASSHSDRGNQPQHF.

The chain combines TRBV27 with TRBJ1-5; 10 bases align to TRBD1. The CDR3 sequence is 14 residues long. V lost 5 bases and J lost 7; bases outside the gene matches: 5. Germline V gene lookup returns CDR1 MNHEY and CDR2 SMNVEV (reference sequence). CDR3 amino acids: CASSQDRGVQPQHF. CDR3 in DNA: TGTGCCAGCAGTCAGGACAGGGGGGTCCAGCCCCAGCATTTT.

The chain uses TRBV27 and TRBJ2-5; TRBD2 might be the D (5 bases). The CDR3 is 14 residues long. The ends were cut back, 4 bases at V and 5 bases at J, with 14 bases in the middle. Germline CDR1 reads MNHEY; CDR2 reads SMNVEV (reference sequence). This CDR3 reads CASSSRIRRETQYF. CDR3 DNA: TGTGCCAGCAGTTCCCGGATCCGGAGGGAGACCCAGTACTTC.

This clonotype occurred a few times. This chain joins TRBV3-1 and TRBJ2-5; the match to TRBD1 covers 7 bases. Germline assignment: CDR1 LGHDT and CDR2 YNNKEL (reference sequence). V gave up 3 bases and J gave up 5 bases; unmatched junction bases: 9. CDR3 size: 15 residues. The DNA for the CDR3 is TGTGCCAGCAGCCACCCGACAGGGCTTGCGGAGACCCAGTACTTC. Translated: CASSHPTGLAETQYF.

CDR3 sequence (DNA): TGTGCCAGCAGCCCCGTGACCAGCGGGAGCTCCTACGAGCAGTACTTC. Amino acids: CASSPVTSGSSYEQYF. The chain couples TRBV3-1 to TRBJ2-7; 8 nucleotides match TRBD2. Germline lookup yields CDR1 LGHDT and CDR2 YNNKEL (reference sequence). Germline trimming cut 4 bases from V and 0 bases from J; bases unmatched to any gene: 8. The CDR3 totals 16 residues.